This is a list of T cell receptor beta chains from one sample in a study of beta chain features in type 1 diabetes. Sequencing used immunoSEQ multiplex PCR; TCRdb keeps in-frame clones, though not all of them. Here the sample spans around 99,000 clones, roughly 40% being singletons. The specimen sequenced was stem cell memory CD4+ T cells from blood. The receptors here all came from a woman under 30 in good health. Both conserved end residues are part of each CDR3. Fields, in order: CDR3 DNA, CDR3 protein, clone size, J gene, D gene, V gene. D genes are given only for firm matches. The listing skips clone size in some rows; elsewhere it reads once, few, many or a size class.

CDR3nt: TGCGCCAGCAGTCCCGGACAGGGGGATTATAACACTGAAGCTTTCTTT; CDR3aa: CASSPGQGDYNTEAFF; abundance: few; j_gene: TRBJ1-1; d_gene: TRBD1; v_gene: TRBV5-1
CDR3nt: TGTGCCAGCAGGATTCTAGCGGGAGTTCCCTACGAGCAGTACTTC; CDR3aa: CASRILAGVPYEQYF; abundance: -; j_gene: TRBJ2-7; d_gene: TRBD2; v_gene: TRBV13
CDR3nt: TGTGCCAGCAGCCACCGACTAGCGGGGATAGAGACCCAGTACTTC; CDR3aa: CASSHRLAGIETQYF; abundance: -; j_gene: TRBJ2-5; d_gene: TRBD2; v_gene: TRBV4-2
CDR3nt: TGCGCCAGCAGCCCAACAGGGTTCGGGGAGCTGTTTTTT; CDR3aa: CASSPTGFGELFF; abundance: -; j_gene: TRBJ2-2; d_gene: -; v_gene: TRBV5-1
CDR3nt: TGTGCCAGCAGTTGGACGGGACAAGAGACCCAGTACTTC; CDR3aa: CASSWTGQETQYF; abundance: -; j_gene: TRBJ2-5; d_gene: -; v_gene: TRBV11-2
CDR3nt: TGTGCCATCAGGGGGACTAGCGGGAAGATTCCTTACGAGCAGTACTTC; CDR3aa: CAIRGTSGKIPYEQYF; abundance: -; j_gene: TRBJ2-7; d_gene: TRBD2; v_gene: TRBV10-3
CDR3nt: TGTGCCTGGAGTGATTACGCGGGACAGGGGACAGATACGCAGTATTTT; CDR3aa: CAWSDYAGQGTDTQYF; abundance: -; j_gene: TRBJ2-3; d_gene: TRBD1; v_gene: TRBV30
CDR3nt: TGTGCCAGCTCACCACCCCCGACAGGGCTAAGGGCTTTCTTT; CDR3aa: CASSPPPTGLRAFF; abundance: -; j_gene: TRBJ1-1; d_gene: TRBD1; v_gene: TRBV18
CDR3nt: TGTGCCAGCAGCTTGCAAGGCCGGGGGGGCACTGAAGCTTTCTTT; CDR3aa: CASSLQGRGGTEAFF; abundance: -; j_gene: TRBJ1-1; d_gene: -; v_gene: TRBV5-6
CDR3nt: -; CDR3aa: CASSPISAGGLSGSCFF; abundance: -; j_gene: TRBJ2-2; d_gene: -; v_gene: TRBV5-4
CDR3nt: TGTGCCAGCAGGGACTTGGGACAGTCTCTAGCCAAAAACATTCAGTACTTC; CDR3aa: CASRDLGQSLAKNIQYF; abundance: -; j_gene: TRBJ2-4; d_gene: TRBD1; v_gene: TRBV27
CDR3nt: TGTGCCACCAGCAGAGAAGAGGGCTATCAGCCCCAGCATTTT; CDR3aa: CATSREEGYQPQHF; abundance: few; j_gene: TRBJ1-5; d_gene: -; v_gene: TRBV15
CDR3nt: TGTGCCAGCAGCGTAGCGGGTAGCGGGAGTTTTGGAGATACGCAGTATTTT; CDR3aa: CASSVAGSGSFGDTQYF; abundance: few; j_gene: TRBJ2-3; d_gene: TRBD2; v_gene: TRBV9
CDR3nt: TGTGCCAGCATAGGAGGTCCGGGATACAATGAGCAGTTCTTC; CDR3aa: CASIGGPGYNEQFF; abundance: -; j_gene: TRBJ2-1; d_gene: -; v_gene: TRBV27
CDR3nt: TGTGCCAGCAGACCTCAGGGGGTTCTCTATGGCTACACCTTC; CDR3aa: CASRPQGVLYGYTF; abundance: -; j_gene: TRBJ1-2; d_gene: TRBD1; v_gene: TRBV7-2
CDR3nt: TGTGCCAGCAGTGAACTAGCGGGGGGGGAGCAGTTCTTC; CDR3aa: CASSELAGGEQFF; abundance: few; j_gene: TRBJ2-1; d_gene: TRBD2; v_gene: TRBV6-4
CDR3nt: TGCAGCGTCGGGACTCCAGGCGGCTACACCTTC; CDR3aa: CSVGTPGGYTF; abundance: -; j_gene: TRBJ1-2; d_gene: -; v_gene: TRBV29-1
CDR3nt: TGTGCCAGCAGTCGATACAGGAGCCAAGAGACCCAGTACTTC; CDR3aa: CASSRYRSQETQYF; abundance: -; j_gene: TRBJ2-5; d_gene: -; v_gene: TRBV27
CDR3nt: TGTGCCAGCAGCTTGGAGGGGGCCTACGGCTACACCTTC; CDR3aa: CASSLEGAYGYTF; abundance: -; j_gene: TRBJ1-2; d_gene: TRBD1; v_gene: TRBV5-4
CDR3nt: TGCGCCAGCAGGCAGAGCGGGCCCACGTACAATGAGCAGTTCTTC; CDR3aa: CASRQSGPTYNEQFF; abundance: -; j_gene: TRBJ2-1; d_gene: -; v_gene: TRBV4-1
CDR3nt: TGTGCCAGCAGCGTAGTCAGCGGGAGAACGGGCGAGCAGTACTTC; CDR3aa: CASSVVSGRTGEQYF; abundance: few; j_gene: TRBJ2-7; d_gene: TRBD2; v_gene: TRBV9
CDR3nt: TGCAGCGTTGCGGGACAGGGGCCAAGCTCCTACGAGCAGTACTTC; CDR3aa: CSVAGQGPSSYEQYF; abundance: few; j_gene: TRBJ2-7; d_gene: TRBD1; v_gene: TRBV29-1
CDR3nt: TGTGCCAGCAGCTTTGAAAGAGGTAGGCCGGCCGCGTATGAGCAGTACTTC; CDR3aa: CASSFERGRPAAYEQYF; abundance: few; j_gene: TRBJ2-7; d_gene: -; v_gene: TRBV11-1
CDR3nt: TGTGCCAGCGAGGGGACAGTGAGGGACAATGAGCAGTTCTTC; CDR3aa: CASEGTVRDNEQFF; abundance: few; j_gene: TRBJ2-1; d_gene: TRBD1; v_gene: TRBV2
CDR3nt: TGTGCCAGCAGTTACCCTCACAGGGGGCTTAATGGCTACACCTTC; CDR3aa: CASSYPHRGLNGYTF; abundance: -; j_gene: TRBJ1-2; d_gene: TRBD1; v_gene: TRBV6-5
CDR3nt: TGTGCCAGCAGTCTTCCCGACAGGGGGCTGAGACGATACTTTGAAGCTTTCTTT; CDR3aa: CASSLPDRGLRRYFEAFF; abundance: -; j_gene: TRBJ1-1; d_gene: TRBD1; v_gene: TRBV28
CDR3nt: TGTGCCAGCAGTTACTCGGGCAGGATATATGAAGCTTTCTTT; CDR3aa: CASSYSGRIYEAFF; abundance: -; j_gene: TRBJ1-1; d_gene: -; v_gene: TRBV6-5
CDR3nt: TGTGCCAGCAGCTCGGCTAGCGGGAGTCGGATTGGCGGGGAGCTGTTTTTT; CDR3aa: CASSSASGSRIGGELFF; abundance: -; j_gene: TRBJ2-2; d_gene: TRBD2; v_gene: TRBV5-4
CDR3nt: TGTGCCAGCAGCTCCAGCGGGACCGGCTCCTACAATGAGCAGTTCTTC; CDR3aa: CASSSSGTGSYNEQFF; abundance: -; j_gene: TRBJ2-1; d_gene: TRBD2; v_gene: TRBV28
CDR3nt: TGTGCCGCTTCTGTCAGACAAGAGTACGAGCAGTACTTC; CDR3aa: CAASVRQEYEQYF; abundance: -; j_gene: TRBJ2-7; d_gene: -; v_gene: TRBV10-3
CDR3nt: TGTGCCAGCAGTTTCAGGGGGCGCGGGTATGGCTACACCTTC; CDR3aa: CASSFRGRGYGYTF; abundance: few; j_gene: TRBJ1-2; d_gene: TRBD1; v_gene: TRBV27
CDR3nt: TGTGCCAGCAGCTTAGGAGGAGGTTACGAGCAGTACTTC; CDR3aa: CASSLGGGYEQYF; abundance: -; j_gene: TRBJ2-7; d_gene: -; v_gene: TRBV7-3
CDR3nt: TGTGCCAGCAGCGTTGGTCCAGGGAGGACCGGGGAGCTGTTTTTT; CDR3aa: CASSVGPGRTGELFF; abundance: -; j_gene: TRBJ2-2; d_gene: -; v_gene: TRBV9
CDR3nt: TGTGCCAGCAGCCAAGATAAAGGGACAGGACCTTATAGCAATCAGCCCCAGCATTTT; CDR3aa: CASSQDKGTGPYSNQPQHF; abundance: few; j_gene: TRBJ1-5; d_gene: TRBD1; v_gene: TRBV4-2
CDR3nt: TGCGCCAGCAGCCCCGGACTAGCGGGAGGGCGCAATGAGCAGTTCTTC; CDR3aa: CASSPGLAGGRNEQFF; abundance: -; j_gene: TRBJ2-1; d_gene: TRBD2; v_gene: TRBV5-1
CDR3nt: TGTGCCAGCAGTAAGGACAGTTCCTACGAGCAGTACTTC; CDR3aa: CASSKDSSYEQYF; abundance: few; j_gene: TRBJ2-7; d_gene: -; v_gene: TRBV6-5
CDR3nt: TGTGCCAGTAGTATAAGACTCCAGAACACTGAAGCTTTCTTT; CDR3aa: CASSIRLQNTEAFF; abundance: -; j_gene: TRBJ1-1; d_gene: -; v_gene: TRBV19
CDR3nt: TGTGCCAGCAGCTCCGGCGGGTACGAGCAGTACTTC; CDR3aa: CASSSGGYEQYF; abundance: few; j_gene: TRBJ2-7; d_gene: -; v_gene: TRBV5-6
CDR3nt: TGTGCCACCAGCAGTTTAGCGGGAGGCGGGAATGAGCAGTTCTTC; CDR3aa: CATSSLAGGGNEQFF; abundance: -; j_gene: TRBJ2-1; d_gene: TRBD2; v_gene: TRBV15
CDR3nt: TGTGCCAGCAGCCAAGGTAGCGGATCAACTAATGAAAAACTGTTTTTT; CDR3aa: CASSQGSGSTNEKLFF; abundance: -; j_gene: TRBJ1-4; d_gene: -; v_gene: TRBV14
CDR3nt: TGTGCCAGCAGCTTGGACAGGGGAAATTACAATGAGCAGTTCTTC; CDR3aa: CASSLDRGNYNEQFF; abundance: few; j_gene: TRBJ2-1; d_gene: TRBD1; v_gene: TRBV5-4
CDR3nt: TGTGCCAGCAGCTCCATCGGGGGACTAGCGGGATTTGAGCAGTTCTTC; CDR3aa: CASSSIGGLAGFEQFF; abundance: -; j_gene: TRBJ2-1; d_gene: TRBD2; v_gene: TRBV11-2
CDR3nt: TGTGCCAGCCAAGGCGGCGGGTTCCTAGCCTACTCTGGGGCCAACGTCCTGACTTTC; CDR3aa: CASQGGGFLAYSGANVLTF; abundance: -; j_gene: TRBJ2-6; d_gene: -; v_gene: TRBV18
CDR3nt: TGTGCCAGCAGCTTAAACGCGGCTAAAACCGGGGAGCTGTTTTTT; CDR3aa: CASSLNAAKTGELFF; abundance: -; j_gene: TRBJ2-2; d_gene: -; v_gene: TRBV7-8
CDR3nt: TGTGCCAGCAGCTTGTGGAGCGGTATACAAGAGACCCAGTACTTC; CDR3aa: CASSLWSGIQETQYF; abundance: -; j_gene: TRBJ2-5; d_gene: -; v_gene: TRBV7-9
CDR3nt: TGTGCCAGCAGCTTAGTGCAGGACAATGAGCAGTTCTTC; CDR3aa: CASSLVQDNEQFF; abundance: few; j_gene: TRBJ2-1; d_gene: -; v_gene: TRBV7-2
CDR3nt: TGTGCCAGCAGCTTAGGGACTAGCGGGAGTTTCACCGGGGAGCTGTTTTTT; CDR3aa: CASSLGTSGSFTGELFF; abundance: -; j_gene: TRBJ2-2; d_gene: TRBD2; v_gene: TRBV7-2
CDR3nt: TGTGCCAGCAGTTTATCCGCCAGGTTGTACGGCTACACCTTC; CDR3aa: CASSLSARLYGYTF; abundance: -; j_gene: TRBJ1-2; d_gene: -; v_gene: TRBV28
CDR3nt: TGTGCCAGCAGCGCCCAGACTAGCGGGACCTCCTACGAGCAGTACTTC; CDR3aa: CASSAQTSGTSYEQYF; abundance: few; j_gene: TRBJ2-7; d_gene: TRBD2; v_gene: TRBV7-6
CDR3nt: TGTGCCAGCAGTGACTTGAGAGGGAACACCGGGGAGCTGTTTTTT; CDR3aa: CASSDLRGNTGELFF; abundance: -; j_gene: TRBJ2-2; d_gene: -; v_gene: TRBV27
CDR3nt: TGTGCCAGCAGTTTACTGGGACAGGGGGCCTACGAGCAGTACTTC; CDR3aa: CASSLLGQGAYEQYF; abundance: few; j_gene: TRBJ2-7; d_gene: TRBD1; v_gene: TRBV28
CDR3nt: TGTGCCAGCACTCGAATGGGACAGGGCTTCGGCTACACCTTC; CDR3aa: CASTRMGQGFGYTF; abundance: -; j_gene: TRBJ1-2; d_gene: TRBD1; v_gene: TRBV2
CDR3nt: TGCGCCAGCAGCACAAGCGGGAGGGCTGATACGCAGTATTTT; CDR3aa: CASSTSGRADTQYF; abundance: few; j_gene: TRBJ2-3; d_gene: TRBD2; v_gene: TRBV5-1